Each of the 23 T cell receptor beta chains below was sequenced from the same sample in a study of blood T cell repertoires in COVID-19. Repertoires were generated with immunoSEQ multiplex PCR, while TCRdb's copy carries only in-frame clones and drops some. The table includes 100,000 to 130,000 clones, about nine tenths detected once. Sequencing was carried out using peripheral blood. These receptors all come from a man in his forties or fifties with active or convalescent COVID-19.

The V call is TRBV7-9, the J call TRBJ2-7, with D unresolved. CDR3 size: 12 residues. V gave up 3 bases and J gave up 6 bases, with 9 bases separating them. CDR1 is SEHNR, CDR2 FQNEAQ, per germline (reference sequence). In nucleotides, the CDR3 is TGTGCCAGCAGCTTGCTAGTCAGCGAGCAGTACTTC. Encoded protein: CASSLLVSEQYF. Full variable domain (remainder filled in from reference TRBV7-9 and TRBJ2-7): DTGVSQNPRHKITKRGQNVTFRCDPISEHNRLYWYRQTLGQGPEFLTYFQNEAQLEKSRLLSDRFSAERPKGSFSTLEIQRTEQGDSAMYLCASSLLVSEQYFGPGTRLTVT.

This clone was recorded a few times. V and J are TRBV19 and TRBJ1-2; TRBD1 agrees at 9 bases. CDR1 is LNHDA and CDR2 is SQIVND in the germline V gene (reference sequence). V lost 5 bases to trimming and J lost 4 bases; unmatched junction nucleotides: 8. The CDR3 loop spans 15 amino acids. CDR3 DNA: TGTGCCAGTAGTCCACCACAGGGGGCTGTCTATGGCTACACCTTC. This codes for CASSPPQGAVYGYTF.

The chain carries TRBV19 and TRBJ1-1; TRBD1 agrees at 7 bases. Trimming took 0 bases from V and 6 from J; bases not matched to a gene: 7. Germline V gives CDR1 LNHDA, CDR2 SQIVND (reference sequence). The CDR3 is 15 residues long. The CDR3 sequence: CASSIDKGARAEAFF. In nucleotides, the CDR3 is TGTGCCAGTAGTATAGATAAGGGGGCGAGGGCTGAAGCTTTCTTT.

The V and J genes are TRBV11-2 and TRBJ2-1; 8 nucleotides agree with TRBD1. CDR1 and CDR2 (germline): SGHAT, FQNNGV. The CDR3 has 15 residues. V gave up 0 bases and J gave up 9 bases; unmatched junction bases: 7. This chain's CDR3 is CASSLDRQGFTEQFF. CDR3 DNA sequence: TGTGCCAGCAGCTTAGATCGACAGGGGTTCACTGAGCAGTTCTTC.

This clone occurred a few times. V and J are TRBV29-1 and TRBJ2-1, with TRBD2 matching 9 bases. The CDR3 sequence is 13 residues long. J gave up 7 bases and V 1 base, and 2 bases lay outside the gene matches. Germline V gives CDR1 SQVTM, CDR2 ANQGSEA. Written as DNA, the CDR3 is TGCAGCGTTGAAGGGCTAGCGGGGAATGAGCAGTTCTTC. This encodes CSVEGLAGNEQFF.

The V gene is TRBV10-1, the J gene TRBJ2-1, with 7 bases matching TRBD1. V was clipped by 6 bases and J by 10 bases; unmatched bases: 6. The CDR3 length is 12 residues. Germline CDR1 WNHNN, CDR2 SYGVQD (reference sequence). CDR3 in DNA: TGCGCCAGCAGCCCCGACAGGGCCGAGCAGTTCTTC. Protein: CASSPDRAEQFF.

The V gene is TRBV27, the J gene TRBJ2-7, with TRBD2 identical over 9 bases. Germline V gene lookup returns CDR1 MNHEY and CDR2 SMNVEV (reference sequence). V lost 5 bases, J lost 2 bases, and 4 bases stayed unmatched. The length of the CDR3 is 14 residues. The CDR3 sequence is CASSLAGPTYEQYF. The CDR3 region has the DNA TGTGCCAGCAGTCTAGCGGGGCCCACCTACGAGCAGTACTTC.

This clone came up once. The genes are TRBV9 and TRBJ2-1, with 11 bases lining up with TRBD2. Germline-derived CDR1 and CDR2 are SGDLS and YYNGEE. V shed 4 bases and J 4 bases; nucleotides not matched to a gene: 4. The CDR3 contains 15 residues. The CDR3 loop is CASSLGTSGYNEQFF. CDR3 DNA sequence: TGTGCCAGCAGCCTCGGGACTAGCGGTTACAATGAGCAGTTCTTC.

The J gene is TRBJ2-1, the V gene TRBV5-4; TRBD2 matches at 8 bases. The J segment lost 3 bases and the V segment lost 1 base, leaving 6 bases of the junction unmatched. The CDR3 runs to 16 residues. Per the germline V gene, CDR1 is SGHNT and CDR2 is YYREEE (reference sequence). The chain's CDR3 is CASSLSRTSSYNEQFF. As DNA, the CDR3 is TGTGCCAGCAGCTTGTCGCGGACTAGCAGCTACAATGAGCAGTTCTTC.

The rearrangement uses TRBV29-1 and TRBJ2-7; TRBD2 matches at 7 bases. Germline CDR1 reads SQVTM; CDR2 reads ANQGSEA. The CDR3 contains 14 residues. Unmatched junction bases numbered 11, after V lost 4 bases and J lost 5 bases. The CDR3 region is CSVARDYAGHEQYF. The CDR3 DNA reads TGCAGCGTTGCCCGGGACTATGCGGGACACGAGCAGTACTTC.

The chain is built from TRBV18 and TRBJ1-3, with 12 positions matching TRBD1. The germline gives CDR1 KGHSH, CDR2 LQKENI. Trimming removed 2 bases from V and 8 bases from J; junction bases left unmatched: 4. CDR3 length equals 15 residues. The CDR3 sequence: CASSPWDRGPDTIYF. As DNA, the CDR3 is TGTGCCAGCTCACCATGGGACAGGGGGCCGGACACCATATATTTT.

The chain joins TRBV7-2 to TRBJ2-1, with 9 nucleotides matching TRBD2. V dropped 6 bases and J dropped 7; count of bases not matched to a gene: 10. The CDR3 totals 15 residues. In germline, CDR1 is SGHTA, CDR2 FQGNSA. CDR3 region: CASRKEAGGRNEQFF. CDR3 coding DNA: TGTGCCAGCAGGAAGGAGGCGGGAGGGAGAAATGAGCAGTTCTTC.

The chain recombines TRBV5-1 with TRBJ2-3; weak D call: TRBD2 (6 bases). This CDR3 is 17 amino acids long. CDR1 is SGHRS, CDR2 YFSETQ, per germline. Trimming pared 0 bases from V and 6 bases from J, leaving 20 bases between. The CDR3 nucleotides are TGCGCCAGCAGCTTGGCCACTAGCTCTCGCCCATCCGATACGCAGTATTTT. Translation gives CASSLATSSRPSDTQYF.

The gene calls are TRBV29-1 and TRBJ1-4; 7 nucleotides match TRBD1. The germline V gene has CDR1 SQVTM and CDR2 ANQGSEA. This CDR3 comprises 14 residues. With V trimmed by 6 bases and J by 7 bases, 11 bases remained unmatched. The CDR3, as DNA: TGCAGCGTCGCCCGACAGGGTTCAAGTGAAAAACTGTTTTTT. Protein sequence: CSVARQGSSEKLFF. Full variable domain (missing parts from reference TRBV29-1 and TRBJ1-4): SAVISQKPSRDICQRGTSLTIQCQVDSQVTMMFWYRQQPGQSLTLIATANQGSEATYESGFVIDKFPISRPNLTFSTLTVSNMSPEDSSIYLCSVARQGSSEKLFFGSGTQLSVL.

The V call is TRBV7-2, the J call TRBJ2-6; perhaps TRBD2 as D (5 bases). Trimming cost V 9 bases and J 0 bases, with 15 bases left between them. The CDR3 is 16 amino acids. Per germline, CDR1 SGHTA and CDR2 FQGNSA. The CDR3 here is CARGRVVNSGANVLTF. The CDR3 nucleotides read TGTGCCAGAGGGCGGGTAGTGAACTCTGGGGCCAACGTCCTGACTTTC.

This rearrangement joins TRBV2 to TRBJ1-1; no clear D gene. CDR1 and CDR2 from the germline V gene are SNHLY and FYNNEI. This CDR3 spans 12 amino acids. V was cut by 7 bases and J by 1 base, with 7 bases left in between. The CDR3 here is CASKPGNTEAFF. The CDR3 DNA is TGTGCCAGCAAGCCGGGGAACACTGAAGCTTTCTTT.

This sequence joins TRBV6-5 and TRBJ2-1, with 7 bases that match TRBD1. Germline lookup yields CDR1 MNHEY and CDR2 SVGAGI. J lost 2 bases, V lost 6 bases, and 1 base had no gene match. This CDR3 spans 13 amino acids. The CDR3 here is CASRTGTYNEQFF. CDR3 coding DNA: TGTGCCAGCAGGACAGGGACCTACAATGAGCAGTTCTTC.

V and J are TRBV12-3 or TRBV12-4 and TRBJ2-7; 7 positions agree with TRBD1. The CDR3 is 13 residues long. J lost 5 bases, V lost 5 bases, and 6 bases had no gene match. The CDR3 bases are TGTGCCAGCAGTCCCACAGGGGACCACGAGCAGTACTTC. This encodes CASSPTGDHEQYF.

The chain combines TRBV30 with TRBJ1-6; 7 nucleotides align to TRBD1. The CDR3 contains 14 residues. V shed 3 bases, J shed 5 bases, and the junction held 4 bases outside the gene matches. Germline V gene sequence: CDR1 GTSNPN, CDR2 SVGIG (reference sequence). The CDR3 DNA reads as TGTGCCTGGAGGGACAGGTCACATAATTCACCCCTCCACTTT. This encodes CAWRDRSHNSPLHF.

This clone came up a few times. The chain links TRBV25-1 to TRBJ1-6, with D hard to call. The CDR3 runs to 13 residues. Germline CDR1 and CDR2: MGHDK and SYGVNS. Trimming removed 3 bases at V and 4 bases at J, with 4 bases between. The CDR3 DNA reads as TGTGCCAGCAGTGACAGATATAATTCACCCCTCCACTTT. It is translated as CASSDRYNSPLHF. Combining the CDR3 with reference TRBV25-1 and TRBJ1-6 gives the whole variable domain EADIYQTPRYLVIGTGKKITLECSQTMGHDKMYWYQQDPGMELHLIHYSYGVNSTEKGDLSSESTVSRIRTEHFPLTLESARPSHTSQYLCASSDRYNSPLHFGNGTRLTVT.

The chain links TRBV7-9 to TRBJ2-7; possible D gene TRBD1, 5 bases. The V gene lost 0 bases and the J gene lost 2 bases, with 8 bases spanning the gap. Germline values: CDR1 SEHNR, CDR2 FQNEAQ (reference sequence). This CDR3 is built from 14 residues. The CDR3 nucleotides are TGTGCCAGCAGCTTAGCCCAGGGTCCCTACGAGCAGTACTTC. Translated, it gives CASSLAQGPYEQYF.

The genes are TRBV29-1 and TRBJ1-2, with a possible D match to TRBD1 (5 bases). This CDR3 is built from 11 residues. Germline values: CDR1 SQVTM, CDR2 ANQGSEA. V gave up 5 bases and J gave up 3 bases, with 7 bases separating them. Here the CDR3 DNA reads TGCAGCGTTTGGGACTACTATGGCTACACCTTC. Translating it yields CSVWDYYGYTF.

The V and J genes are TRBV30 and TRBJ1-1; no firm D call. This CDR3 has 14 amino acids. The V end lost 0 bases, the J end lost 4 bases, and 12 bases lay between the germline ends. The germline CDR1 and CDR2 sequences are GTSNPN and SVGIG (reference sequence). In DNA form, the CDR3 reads TGTGCCTGGAGTGTAGGAGGGAGACCCACTGAAGCTTTCTTT. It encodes CAWSVGGRPTEAFF.